Described below is a single T cell receptor (beta chain) sequence and its context. The target antigen is unknown. The gene symbols are mouse symbols. The read finishes 1 residue shy of the CDR3 end, and the germline J gene is used to complete it. Other DNA sequences in the sample encode the same CDR3. Time point of the sample: mouse harvest day 7 after allogeneic transplant. Each mouse received 10^7 T-cell-depleted marrow cells plus 10^6 splenic CD5+ T cells by tail vein. These data belong to a study of tissue T cells after allogeneic stem cell transplantation. Deletions cut 2 bases from V and 1 base from J, with 2 bases between. There are 12 residues in the CDR3. Germline assignment: CDR1 KGHPV and CDR2 FQNQEV (reference sequence). Study outcomes and limitations: In patients and mice, blood and spleen missed much of tissue repertoire.

The data were produced by immunoSEQ multiplex PCR, yet TCRdb's version contains in-frame clones alone and is incomplete. The top ten hold 3% of the sample, which has around 6,000 clones, roughly 44% seen once. The source material was skin. The sequence was obtained from a female BALB/c mouse given C57BL/6 T cells with graft-versus-host disease after an allogeneic hematopoietic cell transplant. The chain combines TRBV26 with TRBJ1-1; D remains unclear. The sequenced CDR3 bases are TGTGCCAGCAGTCTGGGGAACACAGAAGTCTTC. Its protein is CASSLGNTEVF. The entire CDR3 protein reads CASSLGNTEVFF. Looking up the rest from reference TRBV26 and TRBJ1-1 gives the full variable domain: NSKVIQTPRYLVKGQGQKAKMRCIPEKGHPVVFWYQQNKNNEFKFLINFQNQEVLQQIDMTEKRFSAECPSNSPCSLEIQSSEAGDSALYLCASSLGNTEVFFGKGTRLTVV.